The rows below give T cell receptor beta chains drawn from one sample of a study of blood T cells in healthy people across ages. MiXCR, applied by TCRdb to the 5' RACE reads, yields one record per CDR3 protein. The data hold hundreds of thousands of distinct CDR3 sequences, with around 42% observed a single time. Specimen: blood. The source is a man aged 55 to 70 in good health. The CDR3 runs from the conserved cysteine through the conserved F or W. D genes are given only for firm matches. Clone size is not always given. Where it is, it says once, few, many or a class for expanded clones.

D,J,V,size,CDR3,DNA
-,TRBJ1-2,TRBV29-1,few,CSVAVSSGYGYTF,TGCAGCGTTGCGGTTTCCAGCGGCTATGGCTACACCTTC
-,TRBJ2-1,TRBV20-1,-,CSASRDLAHNEQFF,TGCAGTGCTAGTAGGGACCTAGCCCACAATGAGCAGTTCTTC
TRBD2,TRBJ2-5,TRBV5-1,-,CASREIAGGPETQYF,TGCGCCAGCAGGGAAATAGCGGGGGGGCCAGAGACCCAGTACTTC
TRBD1,TRBJ2-7,TRBV5-1,few,CASSSYRGINEQYF,TGCGCCAGCAGCTCGTACAGGGGGATCAACGAGCAGTACTTC
-,TRBJ2-7,TRBV5-5,-,CASQAGQGIYEQYF,TGTGCCAGCCAGGCGGGGCAGGGGATCTACGAGCAGTACTTC
TRBD2,TRBJ2-7,TRBV4-1,many,CASRLAGDTYEQYF,TGCGCCAGCCGACTAGCGGGGGACACCTACGAGCAGTACTTC
-,TRBJ2-7,TRBV6-2/TRBV6-3,-,CASSTLTPLGIYEQYF,TGTGCCAGCAGTACCCTTACTCCTCTTGGGATCTACGAGCAGTACTTC
TRBD1,TRBJ2-6,TRBV5-1,-,CASSAGQGGSGANVLTF,TGCGCCAGCAGCGCCGGACAGGGTGGATCTGGGGCCAACGTCCTGACTTTC
TRBD2,TRBJ2-1,TRBV5-1,-,CASSHGTSGFYNEQFF,TGCGCCAGCAGCCATGGGACTAGCGGGTTCTACAATGAGCAGTTCTTC
-,TRBJ2-1,TRBV9,-,CASSQRQANNEQFF,TGTGCCAGCAGCCAGAGACAGGCGAACAATGAGCAGTTCTTC
-,TRBJ2-3,TRBV7-8,-,CASSPTIDTQYF,TGTGCCAGCAGCCCCACCATAGATACGCAGTATTTT
-,TRBJ1-6,TRBV20-1,-,CSAGVQGNSPLHF,TGCAGTGCTGGGGTACAGGGCAACTCACCCCTCCACTTT
-,TRBJ1-2,TRBV6-6,-,CATTGGIAYGYTF,TGTGCCACCACGGGGGGGATAGCCTATGGCTACACCTTC
-,TRBJ2-2,TRBV4-3,-,CAGSQDRGSGTGELFF,TGCGCCGGCAGCCAAGATCGGGGGTCGGGTACCGGGGAGCTGTTTTTT
-,TRBJ2-7,TRBV20-1,few,CSATKGFPYEQYF,TGCAGTGCGACGAAAGGGTTTCCCTACGAGCAGTACTTC
-,TRBJ1-4,TRBV7-2,few,CASSSKGGQGEKLFF,TGTGCCAGCAGCTCGAAGGGGGGGCAGGGTGAAAAACTGTTTTTT
TRBD2,TRBJ2-3,TRBV7-2,-,CASSLILAGGDTQYF,TGTGCCAGCAGCTTAATTCTAGCGGGGGGGGATACGCAGTATTTT
TRBD1,TRBJ2-1,TRBV29-1,few,CSALDRVDEQFF,TGCAGCGCTTTAGACAGGGTTGATGAGCAGTTCTTC
TRBD1,TRBJ1-2,TRBV6-6,-,CAGSGRQGENYGYTF,TGTGCCGGCAGTGGCAGACAGGGAGAAAACTATGGCTACACCTTC
TRBD2,TRBJ2-1,TRBV27,-,CASSLTRLAGARGEQFF,TGTGCCAGCAGTCTAACGCGACTAGCGGGGGCAAGGGGTGAGCAGTTCTTC
TRBD2,TRBJ2-1,TRBV4-1,-,CASSQGTSLETQFF,TGCGCCAGCAGCCAAGGGACTAGCTTAGAGACCCAGTTCTTC
TRBD1,TRBJ1-1,TRBV7-2,few,CASSYTGGGGQNTEAFF,TGTGCCAGCAGCTACACAGGGGGTGGGGGGCAGAACACTGAAGCTTTCTTT
TRBD1,TRBJ1-6,TRBV18,-,CASSRGQGPYNSPLHF,TGTGCCAGCTCTCGAGGACAGGGACCCTATAATTCACCCCTCCACTTT
TRBD2,TRBJ2-5,TRBV6-2/TRBV6-3,-,CASSRSGTNTGETQYF,TGTGCCAGCAGTCGTAGCGGGACTAACACCGGGGAGACCCAGTACTTC
-,TRBJ2-5,TRBV6-1,-,CASSEAPGLEWETQYF,TGTGCCAGCAGTGAAGCGCCGGGATTGGAGTGGGAGACCCAGTACTTC
TRBD2,TRBJ2-5,TRBV12-3/TRBV12-4,-,CASRQGPSGVGETQYF,TGTGCCAGCAGACAAGGTCCTAGCGGGGTGGGGGAGACCCAGTACTTC
-,TRBJ2-7,TRBV29-1,-,CSGSLGEAYEQYF,TGCAGCGGCTCCCTGGGCGAGGCCTACGAGCAGTACTTC
-,TRBJ1-2,TRBV29-1,few,CSVGAHYGYTF,TGCAGCGTAGGGGCCCACTATGGCTACACCTTC
-,TRBJ2-5,TRBV7-3,-,CASSPSIEQETQYF,TGTGCCAGCAGCCCCAGCATCGAGCAAGAGACCCAGTACTTC